A single sample gave rise to the 2 T cell receptor beta chains below, sequenced in a study of shared clonotypes between healthy human individuals. Sequenced by immunoSEQ multiplex PCR; TCRdb stores in-frame clones only, minus some. The sample lists about 470,000 clones, around 79% occurring once. The sample was PBMCs. These receptors originate from a woman in her thirties or forties in good health. Some clones in this sample may be carry-over from other donors' samples.

V and J are TRBV18 and TRBJ1-4; D is unclear. CDR1 KGHSH and CDR2 LQKENI come from the germline V gene. V lost 6 bases, J lost 11 bases, and 13 bases lay in between. The length of the CDR3 is 12 residues. The CDR3 nucleotides read TGTGCCAGCTCGCAACCTGGGGAGAAACTGTTTTTT. Translating gives CASSQPGEKLFF.

This sequence joins TRBV12-1 and TRBJ2-5; the table's D call, TRBD2, has no DNA check behind it. TRBV12-1 is a documented pseudogene. This CDR3 spans 17 amino acids. The DNA for the CDR3 is TGTGCCAGCAGACTAAGGCCTGGACTAGCGGGAAGAGAGACCCAGTACTTC. It specifies CASRLRPGLAGRETQYF.